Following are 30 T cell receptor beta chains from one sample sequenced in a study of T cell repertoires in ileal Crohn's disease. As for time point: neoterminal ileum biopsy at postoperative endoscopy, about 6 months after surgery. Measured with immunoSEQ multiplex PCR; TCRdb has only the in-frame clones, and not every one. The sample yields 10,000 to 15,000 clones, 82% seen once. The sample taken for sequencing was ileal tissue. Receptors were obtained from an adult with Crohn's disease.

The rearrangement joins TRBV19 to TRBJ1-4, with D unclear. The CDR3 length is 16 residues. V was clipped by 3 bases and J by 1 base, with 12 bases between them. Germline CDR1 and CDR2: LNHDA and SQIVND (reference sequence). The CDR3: CASSILDAGTNEKLFF. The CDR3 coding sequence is TGTGCCAGTAGTATTTTGGACGCGGGAACTAATGAAAAACTGTTTTTT.

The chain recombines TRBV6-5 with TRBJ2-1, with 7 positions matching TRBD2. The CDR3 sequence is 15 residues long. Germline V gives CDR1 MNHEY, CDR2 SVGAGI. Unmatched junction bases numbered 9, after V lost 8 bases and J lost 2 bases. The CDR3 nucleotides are TGTGCCAGCCCCCAACGAGCGGGGACCTACAATGAGCAGTTCTTC. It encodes CASPQRAGTYNEQFF.

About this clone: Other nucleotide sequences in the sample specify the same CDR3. CDR3 bases: TGCGCCAGCAGCGAGTCAGGGGAAGAGACCCAGTACTTC. Protein product: CASSESGEETQYF. The chain couples TRBV5-1 to TRBJ2-5, with D possibly being TRBD1 (6 bases). Germline V CDR1 and CDR2: SGHRS, YFSETQ. V was trimmed by 4 bases and J by 3 bases, leaving 10 bases between them. The length of the CDR3 is 13 residues.

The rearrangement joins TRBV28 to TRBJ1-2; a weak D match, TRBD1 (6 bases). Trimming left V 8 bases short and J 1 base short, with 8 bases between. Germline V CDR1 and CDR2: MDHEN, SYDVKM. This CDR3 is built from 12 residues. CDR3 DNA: TGTGCCAGCGGGACATTTAACTATGGCTACACCTTC. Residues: CASGTFNYGYTF.

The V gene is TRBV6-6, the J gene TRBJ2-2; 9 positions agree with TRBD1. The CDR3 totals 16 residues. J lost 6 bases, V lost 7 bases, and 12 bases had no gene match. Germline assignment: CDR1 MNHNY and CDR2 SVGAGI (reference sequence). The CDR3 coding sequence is TGTGCCAGCACCCACCCCGGGACAGGGTCGCCCGGGGAGCTGTTTTTT. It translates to CASTHPGTGSPGELFF.

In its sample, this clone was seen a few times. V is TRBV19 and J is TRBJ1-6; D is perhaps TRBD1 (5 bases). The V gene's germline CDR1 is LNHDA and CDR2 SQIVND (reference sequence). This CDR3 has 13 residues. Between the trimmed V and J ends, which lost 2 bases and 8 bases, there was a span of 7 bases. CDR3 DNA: TGTGCCAGTAGTATATGGGGGGATTCACCCCTCCACTTT. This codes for CASSIWGDSPLHF. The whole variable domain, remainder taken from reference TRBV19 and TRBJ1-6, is DGGITQSPKYLFRKEGQNVTLSCEQNLNHDAMYWYRQDPGQGLRLIYYSQIVNDFQKGDIAEGYSVSREKKESFPLTVTSAQKNPTAFYLCASSIWGDSPLHFGNGTRLTVT.

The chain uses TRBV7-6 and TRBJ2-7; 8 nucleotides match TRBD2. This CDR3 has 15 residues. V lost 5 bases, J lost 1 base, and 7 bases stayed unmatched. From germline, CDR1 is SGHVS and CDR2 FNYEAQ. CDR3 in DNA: TGTGCCAGCAGCCCCACTAGCGGAGCTTCCTACGAGCAGTACTTC. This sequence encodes CASSPTSGASYEQYF.

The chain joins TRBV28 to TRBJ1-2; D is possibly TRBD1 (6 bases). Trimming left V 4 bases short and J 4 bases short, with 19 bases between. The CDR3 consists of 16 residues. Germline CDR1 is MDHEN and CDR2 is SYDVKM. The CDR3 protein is CASSSSRTDRPYGYTF. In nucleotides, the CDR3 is TGTGCCAGCAGTTCCTCACGTACGGACAGACCCTATGGCTACACCTTC.

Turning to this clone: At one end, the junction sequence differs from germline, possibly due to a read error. The CDR3 coding sequence is TGTGCCACCAGCCCGGCGGGAGACTACAATGAGCAGTTCTTC. It codes for CATSPAGDYNEQFF. The chain employs TRBV11-3 and TRBJ2-1, with 7 nucleotides matching TRBD2. CDR1 is SGHNT and CDR2 is YENEEA in the germline V gene. The CDR3 is made up of 14 amino acids.

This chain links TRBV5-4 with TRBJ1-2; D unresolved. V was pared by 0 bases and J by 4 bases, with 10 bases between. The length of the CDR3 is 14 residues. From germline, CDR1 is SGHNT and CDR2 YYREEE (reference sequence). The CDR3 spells CASSLGAEAYGYTF. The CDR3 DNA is TGTGCCAGCAGCTTGGGTGCGGAAGCCTATGGCTACACCTTC.

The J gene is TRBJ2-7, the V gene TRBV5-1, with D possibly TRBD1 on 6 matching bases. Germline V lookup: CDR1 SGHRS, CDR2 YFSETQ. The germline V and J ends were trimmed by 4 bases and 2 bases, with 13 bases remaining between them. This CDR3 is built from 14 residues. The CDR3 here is CASSRRDTAYEQYF. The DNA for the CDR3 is TGCGCCAGCAGCCGCCGGGACACGGCCTACGAGCAGTACTTC.

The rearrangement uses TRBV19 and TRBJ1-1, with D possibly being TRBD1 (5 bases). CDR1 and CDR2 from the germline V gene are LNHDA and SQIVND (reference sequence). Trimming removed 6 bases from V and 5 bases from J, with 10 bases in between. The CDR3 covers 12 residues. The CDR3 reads CASRFRGTEAFF. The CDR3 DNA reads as TGTGCCAGTAGGTTTAGGGGAACTGAAGCTTTCTTT. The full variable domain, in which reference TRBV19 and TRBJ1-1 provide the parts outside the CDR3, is DGGITQSPKYLFRKEGQNVTLSCEQNLNHDAMYWYRQDPGQGLRLIYYSQIVNDFQKGDIAEGYSVSREKKESFPLTVTSAQKNPTAFYLCASRFRGTEAFFGQGTRLTVV.

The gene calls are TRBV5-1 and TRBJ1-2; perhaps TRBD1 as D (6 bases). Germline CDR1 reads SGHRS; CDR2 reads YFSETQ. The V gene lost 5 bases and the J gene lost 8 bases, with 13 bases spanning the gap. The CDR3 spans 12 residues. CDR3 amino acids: CASRRWGRGYTF. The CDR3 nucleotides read TGCGCCAGCAGGCGGTGGGGGCGCGGCTACACCTTC.

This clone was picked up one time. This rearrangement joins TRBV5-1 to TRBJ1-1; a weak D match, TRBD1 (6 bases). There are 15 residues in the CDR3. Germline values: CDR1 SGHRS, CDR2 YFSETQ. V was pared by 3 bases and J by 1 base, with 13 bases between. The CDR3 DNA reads TGCGCCAGCAGCTCGAGGACAGAACAGAACACTGAAGCTTTCTTT. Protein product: CASSSRTEQNTEAFF.

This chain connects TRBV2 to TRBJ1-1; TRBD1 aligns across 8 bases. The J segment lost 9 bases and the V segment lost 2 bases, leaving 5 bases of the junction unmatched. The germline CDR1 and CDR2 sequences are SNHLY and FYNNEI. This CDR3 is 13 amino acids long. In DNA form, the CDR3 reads TGTGCCAGCAGTGAAAATGCCAGGGGGCAAGCTTTCTTT. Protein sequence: CASSENARGQAFF.

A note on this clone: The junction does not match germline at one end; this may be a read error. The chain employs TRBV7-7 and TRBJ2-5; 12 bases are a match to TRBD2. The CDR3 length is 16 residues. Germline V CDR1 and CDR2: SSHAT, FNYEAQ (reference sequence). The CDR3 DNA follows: TGTGCTAGCAGCTTAGAGGCTAGCGGGAGGGGAGGGATCCAGTACTTC. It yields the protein CASSLEASGRGGIQYF.

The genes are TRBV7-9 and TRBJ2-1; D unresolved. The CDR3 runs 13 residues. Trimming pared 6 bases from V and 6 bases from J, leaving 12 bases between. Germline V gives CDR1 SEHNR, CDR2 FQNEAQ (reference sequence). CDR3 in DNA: TGTGCCAGCAGTCCTCAGGTTTTCAATGAGCAGTTCTTC. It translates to CASSPQVFNEQFF. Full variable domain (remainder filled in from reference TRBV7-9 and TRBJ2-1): DTGVSQNPRHKITKRGQNVTFRCDPISEHNRLYWYRQTLGQGPEFLTYFQNEAQLEKSRLLSDRFSAERPKGSFSTLEIQRTEQGDSAMYLCASSPQVFNEQFFGPGTRLTVL.

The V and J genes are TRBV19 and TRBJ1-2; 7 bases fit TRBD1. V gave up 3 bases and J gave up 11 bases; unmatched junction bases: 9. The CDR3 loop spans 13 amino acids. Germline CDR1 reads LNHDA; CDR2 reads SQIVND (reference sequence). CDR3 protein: CASSIRDSPLYTF. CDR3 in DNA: TGTGCCAGTAGTATCCGGGACAGTCCCTTGTACACCTTC.

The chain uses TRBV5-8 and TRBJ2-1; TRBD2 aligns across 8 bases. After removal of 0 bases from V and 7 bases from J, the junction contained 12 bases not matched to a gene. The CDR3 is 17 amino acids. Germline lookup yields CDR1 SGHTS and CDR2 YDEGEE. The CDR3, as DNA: TGTGCCAGCAGCTTGGCCCGGGTTAGCGGGGTGGAAAATGAGCAGTTCTTC. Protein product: CASSLARVSGVENEQFF. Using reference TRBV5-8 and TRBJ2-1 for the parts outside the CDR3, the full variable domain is EAGVTQSPTHLIKTRGQQATLRCSPISGHTSVYWYQQALGLGLQFLLWYDEGEERNRGNFPPRFSGRQFPNYSSELNVNALELEDSALYLCASSLARVSGVENEQFFGPGTRLTVL.

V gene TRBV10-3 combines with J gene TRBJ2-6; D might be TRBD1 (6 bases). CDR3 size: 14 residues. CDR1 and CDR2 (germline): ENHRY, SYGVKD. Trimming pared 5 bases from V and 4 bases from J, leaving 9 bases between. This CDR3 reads CAISTGLGANVLTF. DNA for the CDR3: TGTGCCATCAGTACAGGGTTGGGGGCCAACGTCCTGACTTTC.

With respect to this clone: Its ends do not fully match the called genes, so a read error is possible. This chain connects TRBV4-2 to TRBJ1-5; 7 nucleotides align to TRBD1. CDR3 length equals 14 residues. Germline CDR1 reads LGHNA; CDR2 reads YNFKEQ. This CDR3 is CASNQATGQEPQHF. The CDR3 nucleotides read TGTGCCAGCAACCAAGCGACAGGGCAGGAGCCCCAGCATTTT.

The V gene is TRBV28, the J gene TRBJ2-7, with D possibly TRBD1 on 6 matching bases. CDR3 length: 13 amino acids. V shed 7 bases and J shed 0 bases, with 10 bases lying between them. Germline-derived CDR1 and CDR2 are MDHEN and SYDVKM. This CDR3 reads CASIDRNSYEQYF. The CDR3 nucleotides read TGTGCCAGCATCGACAGGAACTCCTACGAGCAGTACTTC.

The CDR3 DNA reads TGCAGTGCTGTGAGGGTTGAGACCCAGTACTTC. Protein sequence: CSAVRVETQYF. This chain uses TRBV20-1 with TRBJ2-5, with D possibly TRBD2 on 5 matching bases. Germline values: CDR1 DFQATT, CDR2 SNEGSKA (reference sequence). Trimming cost V 5 bases and J 5 bases, with 9 bases left between them. CDR3 length equals 11 residues.

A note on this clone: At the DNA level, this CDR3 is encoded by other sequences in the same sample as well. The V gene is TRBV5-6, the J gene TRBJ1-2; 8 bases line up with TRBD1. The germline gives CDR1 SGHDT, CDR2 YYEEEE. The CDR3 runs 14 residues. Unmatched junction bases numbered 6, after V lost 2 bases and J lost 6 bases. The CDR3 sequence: CASSLGTGGNGYTF. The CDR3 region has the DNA TGTGCCAGCAGCTTAGGAACAGGGGGAAATGGCTACACCTTC.

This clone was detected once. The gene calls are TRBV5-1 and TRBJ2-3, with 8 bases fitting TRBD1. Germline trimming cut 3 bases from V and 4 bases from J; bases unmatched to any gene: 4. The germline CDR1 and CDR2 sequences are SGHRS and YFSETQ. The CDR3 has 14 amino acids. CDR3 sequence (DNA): TGCGCCAGCAGCTCCGGACAGGGCGCAGATACGCAGTATTTT. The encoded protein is CASSSGQGADTQYF. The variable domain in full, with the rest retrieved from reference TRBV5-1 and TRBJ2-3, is KAGVTQTPRYLIKTRGQQVTLSCSPISGHRSVSWYQQTPGQGLQFLFEYFSETQRNKGNFPGRFSGRQFSNSRSEMNVSTLELGDSALYLCASSSGQGADTQYFGPGTRLTVL.

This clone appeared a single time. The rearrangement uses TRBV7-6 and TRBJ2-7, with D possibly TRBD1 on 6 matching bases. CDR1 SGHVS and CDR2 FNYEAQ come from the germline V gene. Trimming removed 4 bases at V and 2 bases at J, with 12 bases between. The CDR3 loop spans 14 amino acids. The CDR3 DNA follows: TGTGCCAGCAGCTACTCCGGGACAACCTACGAGCAGTACTTC. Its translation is CASSYSGTTYEQYF.

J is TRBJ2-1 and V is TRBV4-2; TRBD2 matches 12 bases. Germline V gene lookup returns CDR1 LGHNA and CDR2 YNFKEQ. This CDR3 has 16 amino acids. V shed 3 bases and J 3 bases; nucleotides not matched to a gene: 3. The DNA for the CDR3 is TGTGCCAGCAGCCAGGCGACTAGCGGGAGCTACAATGAGCAGTTCTTC. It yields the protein CASSQATSGSYNEQFF.

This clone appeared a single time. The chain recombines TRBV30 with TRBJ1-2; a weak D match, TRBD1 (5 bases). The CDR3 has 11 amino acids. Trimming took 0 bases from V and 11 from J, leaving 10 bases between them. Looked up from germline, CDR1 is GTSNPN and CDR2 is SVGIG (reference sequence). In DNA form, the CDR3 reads TGTGCCTGGAGTGTAGGGGTGGGGTACACCTTC. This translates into CAWSVGVGYTF.

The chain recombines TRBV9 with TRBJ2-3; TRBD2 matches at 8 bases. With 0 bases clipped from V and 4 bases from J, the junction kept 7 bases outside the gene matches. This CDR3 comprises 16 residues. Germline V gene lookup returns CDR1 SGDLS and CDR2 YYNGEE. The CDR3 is CASSVGASGGADTQYF. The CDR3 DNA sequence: TGTGCCAGCAGCGTAGGCGCCAGCGGGGGTGCAGATACGCAGTATTTT. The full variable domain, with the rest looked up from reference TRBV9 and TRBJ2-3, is DSGVTQTPKHLITATGQRVTLRCSPRSGDLSVYWYQQSLDQGLQFLIQYYNGEERAKGNILERFSAQQFPDLHSELNLSSLELGDSALYFCASSVGASGGADTQYFGPGTRLTVL.

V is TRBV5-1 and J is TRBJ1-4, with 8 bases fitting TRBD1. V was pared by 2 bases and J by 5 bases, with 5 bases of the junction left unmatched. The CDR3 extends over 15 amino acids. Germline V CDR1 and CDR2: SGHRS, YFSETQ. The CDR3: CASSFTGTGNEKLFF. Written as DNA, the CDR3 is TGCGCCAGCAGCTTCACCGGGACAGGAAATGAAAAACTGTTTTTT.